The 9 T cell receptor beta chains listed next were all sequenced from one sample in a study of T cell responses to AZD1222 COVID-19 vaccine. The table came from immunoSEQ multiplex PCR; TCRdb's copy has only in-frame clones and leaves some out. The repertoire holds 85,000 to 100,000 clones, with approximately 80% as singletons. The input for sequencing was peripheral blood, taken on day 0 of AZD1222 vaccination. The receptors were sampled from an adult in good health.

The chain joins TRBV28 to TRBJ2-4, with D possibly TRBD1 on 5 matching bases. CDR3 length equals 16 residues. Trimming left V 6 bases short and J 0 bases short, with 15 bases between. The germline gives CDR1 MDHEN, CDR2 SYDVKM. CDR3 amino acids: CASRSHRQLAKNIQYF. The CDR3 DNA reads TGTGCCAGCAGGTCTCACAGGCAACTAGCCAAAAACATTCAGTACTTC. Looking up the rest from reference TRBV28 and TRBJ2-4 gives the full variable domain: DVKVTQSSRYLVKRTGEKVFLECVQDMDHENMFWYRQDPGLGLRLIYFSYDVKMKEKGDIPEGYSVSREKKERFSLILESASTNQTSMYLCASRSHRQLAKNIQYFGAGTRLSVL.

The gene calls are TRBV7-2 and TRBJ2-7; a possible D gene is TRBD1 (5 bases). The CDR3 runs to 13 residues. Germline V gene lookup returns CDR1 SGHTA and CDR2 FQGNSA. V shed 5 bases and J shed 7 bases, with 15 bases lying between them. The CDR3 DNA sequence: TGTGCCAGCAGCCCACAGGCCCTCGCGGAGCAGTACTTC. This encodes CASSPQALAEQYF.

The gene calls are TRBV7-9 and TRBJ1-2; the D is unclear. Germline V gene sequence: CDR1 SEHNR, CDR2 FQNEAQ (reference sequence). Trimming stripped 5 bases from V and 0 bases from J, with 16 bases between. This CDR3 has 16 amino acids. The DNA of the CDR3 is TGTGCCAGCAGCCCGACACCTCTGGGCACTAACTATGGCTACACCTTC. Translation: CASSPTPLGTNYGYTF.

This rearrangement joins TRBV30 to TRBJ1-1; 9 bases match TRBD1. CDR1 is GTSNPN and CDR2 is SVGIG in the germline V gene (reference sequence). CDR3 length: 14 amino acids. The V segment lost 2 bases and the J segment 5 bases; nucleotides outside the gene matches: 6. CDR3 coding DNA: TGTGCCTGGAGTCCTAGGACAGGGGAGACTGAAGCTTTCTTT. Encoded protein: CAWSPRTGETEAFF.

V usage is TRBV19 and J usage is TRBJ1-4; 10 bases agree with TRBD1. The CDR3 is made up of 16 amino acids. Germline V gene data show CDR1 as LNHDA and CDR2 as SQIVND (reference sequence). The trim removed 0 bases at V and 8 bases at J, leaving 6 bases unmatched. For the CDR3, the DNA is TGTGCCAGTAGTATAGAGCGGACAGGGGGAAGCGAAAAACTGTTTTTT. Residues: CASSIERTGGSEKLFF. Drawing the rest from reference TRBV19 and TRBJ1-4, the complete variable domain is DGGITQSPKYLFRKEGQNVTLSCEQNLNHDAMYWYRQDPGQGLRLIYYSQIVNDFQKGDIAEGYSVSREKKESFPLTVTSAQKNPTAFYLCASSIERTGGSEKLFFGSGTQLSVL.

The J gene is TRBJ2-7, the V gene TRBV10-2, with D possibly TRBD2 on 5 matching bases. Germline values: CDR1 WSHSY, CDR2 SAAADI. The CDR3 length is 15 residues. Trimming removed 0 bases at V and 9 bases at J, with 18 bases between. CDR3 DNA sequence: TGCGCCAGCAGTGAGTCGAAATCGGCGGGCACCGGGCAGTACTTC. This translates into CASSESKSAGTGQYF.

This clone was counted a single time. The same CDR3 is also encoded by other DNA sequences in this sample. V usage is TRBV18 and J usage is TRBJ2-5, with D uncertain. The CDR3 contains 11 residues. Germline values: CDR1 KGHSH, CDR2 LQKENI. Trimming shortened V by 3 bases and J by 5 bases, and 4 bases separated the two germline ends. The CDR3 loop reads CASSPGETQYF. Written as DNA, the CDR3 is TGTGCCAGCTCACCGGGGGAGACCCAGTACTTC.

This chain connects TRBV19 to TRBJ1-1; a weak D match, TRBD1 (6 bases). Germline V gene lookup returns CDR1 LNHDA and CDR2 SQIVND (reference sequence). CDR3 length: 14 amino acids. The ends were cut back, 4 bases at V and 3 bases at J, with 12 bases in the middle. CDR3 DNA sequence: TGTGCCAGTAGTACCCGGACAGAAGACACTGAAGCTTTCTTT. Protein product: CASSTRTEDTEAFF. Drawing the rest from reference TRBV19 and TRBJ1-1, the complete variable domain is DGGITQSPKYLFRKEGQNVTLSCEQNLNHDAMYWYRQDPGQGLRLIYYSQIVNDFQKGDIAEGYSVSREKKESFPLTVTSAQKNPTAFYLCASSTRTEDTEAFFGQGTRLTVV.

The rearrangement links TRBV7-2 to TRBJ2-5; 9 positions agree with TRBD2. The V segment lost 4 bases and the J segment 1 base; nucleotides outside the gene matches: 4. Germline lookup yields CDR1 SGHTA and CDR2 FQGNSA. This CDR3 is 15 amino acids long. CDR3 residues: CASSSQGLAQETQYF. For the CDR3, the DNA is TGTGCCAGCAGCTCCCAGGGACTAGCCCAAGAGACCCAGTACTTC.